This T cell receptor beta chain was recorded in a study of T cell responses to AZD1222 COVID-19 vaccine. Study-level findings and limits: A mostly white British donor set with more females was recruited, and clonal diversity was possibly underestimated.

This CDR3 is built from 11 residues. Between the trimmed V and J ends, which lost 7 bases and 6 bases, there was a span of 6 bases. Germline V lookup: CDR1 SNHLY, CDR2 FYNNEI. On this clone: What it binds is not known.

The method was immunoSEQ multiplex PCR; TCRdb's version includes in-frame clones alone and lacks a portion of them. The table lists fewer than 90,000 clones, around 90% of them singletons. The chain links TRBV2 to TRBJ2-2; D gene uncertain. The receptor's source is an adult in good health. The sequenced sample was peripheral blood, obtained on day 0 of AZD1222 vaccination. The CDR3 DNA sequence: TGTGCCAGCAAGTTAGCCGGGGAGCTGTTTTTT. Protein: CASKLAGELFF.